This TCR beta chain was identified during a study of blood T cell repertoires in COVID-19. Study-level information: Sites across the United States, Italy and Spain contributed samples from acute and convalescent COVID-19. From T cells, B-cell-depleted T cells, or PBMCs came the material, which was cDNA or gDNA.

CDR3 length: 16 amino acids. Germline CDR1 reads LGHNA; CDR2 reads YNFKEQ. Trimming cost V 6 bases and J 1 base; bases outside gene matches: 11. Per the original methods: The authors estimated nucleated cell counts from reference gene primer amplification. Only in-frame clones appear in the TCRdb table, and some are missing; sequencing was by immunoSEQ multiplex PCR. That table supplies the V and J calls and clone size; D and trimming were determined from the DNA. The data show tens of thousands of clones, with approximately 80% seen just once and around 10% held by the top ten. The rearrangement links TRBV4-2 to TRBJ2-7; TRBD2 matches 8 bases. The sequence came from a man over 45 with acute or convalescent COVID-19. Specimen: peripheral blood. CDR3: CASRQTSGLGSYEQYF. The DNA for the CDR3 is TGTGCCAGCAGGCAAACTAGCGGCCTCGGGTCCTACGAGCAGTACTTC.